These 20 T cell receptor beta chains originate from one sample sequenced in a study of shared clonotypes between healthy human individuals. Using immunoSEQ multiplex PCR, the repertoire was profiled, and TCRdb retains in-frame clones only, with some absent. The sample contains approximately 1.9 million clones, approximately 92% of which appear only once. Naive CD8 cells were CD45RO-negative, positively selected for CCR7, excluding terminally differentiated effector memory CD45RA+ cells. The sequenced sample was naive CD8+ T cells from PBMCs. The source is a man younger than 35 in good health. Some clones in this sample may be carry-over from other donors' samples.

This rearrangement joins TRBV4-2 to TRBJ1-1; no definite D call. Trimming cost V 0 bases and J 3 bases, with 8 bases left between them. Germline CDR1 is LGHNA and CDR2 is YNFKEQ. The CDR3 extends over 14 amino acids. CDR3 sequence: CASSQDAGYTEAFF. The CDR3, as DNA: TGTGCCAGCAGCCAAGATGCGGGGTACACTGAAGCTTTCTTT.

V gene TRBV5-1 combines with J gene TRBJ2-7, with TRBD1 identical over 8 bases. Germline V gene data show CDR1 as SGHRS and CDR2 as YFSETQ. V trimming: 4 bases; J trimming: 2 bases; junction bases outside the gene matches: 8. This CDR3 comprises 15 residues. CDR3 in DNA: TGCGCCAGCAGCCCCGGACAGGGCGGAACCTACGAGCAGTACTTC. This sequence encodes CASSPGQGGTYEQYF.

About this clone: The sample contains more than one DNA sequence encoding this CDR3. The chain employs TRBV10-3 and TRBJ2-7; possibly TRBD1 or TRBD2 for D (5 bases each). Trimming left V 9 bases short and J 0 bases short, with 9 bases between. Per germline, CDR1 ENHRY and CDR2 SYGVKD. This CDR3 is built from 12 residues. The CDR3 DNA is TGTGCCATGGGGACGGACTCCTACGAGCAGTACTTC. It translates to CAMGTDSYEQYF.

V gene TRBV18 combines with J gene TRBJ2-3; D is unresolved. V was cut by 0 bases and J by 6 bases, with 4 bases left in between. The CDR3 runs to 12 residues. The germline V gene has CDR1 KGHSH and CDR2 LQKENI. CDR3: CASSPPPDTQYF. The CDR3 DNA follows: TGTGCCAGCTCACCACCTCCCGATACGCAGTATTTT.

The chain combines TRBV4-1 with TRBJ1-1, with TRBD1 as a possible D gene (5 bases). CDR3 length equals 16 residues. CDR1 and CDR2 from the germline V gene are MGHRA and YSYEKL. Trimming removed 4 bases at V and 4 bases at J, with 19 bases between. This CDR3 is CASSPHPGPTGTEAFF. In DNA, the CDR3 is TGCGCCAGCAGCCCGCACCCGGGACCCACGGGCACTGAAGCTTTCTTT.

As regards this clone: Other nucleotide sequences from this sample produce the same CDR3. The rearrangement uses TRBV9 and TRBJ2-3; 12 bases map to TRBD2. Germline CDR1 reads SGDLS; CDR2 reads YYNGEE. Trimming removed 2 bases from V and 3 bases from J; junction bases left unmatched: 1. The CDR3 totals 15 residues. The CDR3 protein is CASSVTSGRTDTQYF. In DNA form, the CDR3 reads TGTGCCAGCAGCGTGACTAGCGGGAGAACAGATACGCAGTATTTT.

The rearrangement links TRBV7-9 to TRBJ2-7; TRBD2 agrees at 9 bases. The V gene's germline CDR1 is SEHNR and CDR2 FQNEAQ (reference sequence). V dropped 8 bases and J dropped 0; count of bases not matched to a gene: 8. The CDR3 sequence is 15 residues long. The CDR3 DNA reads TGTGCCAGCTGCCGGACTAGCGATACCTCCTACGAGCAGTACTTC. This translates into CASCRTSDTSYEQYF.

V usage is TRBV5-1 and J usage is TRBJ2-7; 9 nucleotides agree with TRBD1. With 4 bases clipped from V and 0 bases from J, the junction kept 8 bases outside the gene matches. This CDR3 has 16 residues. CDR1 and CDR2 from the germline V gene are SGHRS and YFSETQ. CDR3 DNA: TGCGCCAGCAGCGTCCCCCGGGACAGGGACTCCTACGAGCAGTACTTC. Translation gives CASSVPRDRDSYEQYF. Looking up the rest from reference TRBV5-1 and TRBJ2-7 gives the full variable domain: KAGVTQTPRYLIKTRGQQVTLSCSPISGHRSVSWYQQTPGQGLQFLFEYFSETQRNKGNFPGRFSGRQFSNSRSEMNVSTLELGDSALYLCASSVPRDRDSYEQYFGPGTRLTVT.

This rearrangement joins TRBV14 to TRBJ2-1; D is perhaps TRBD2 (5 bases). Trimming cost V 4 bases and J 8 bases, with 24 bases left between them. In germline, CDR1 is SGHDN, CDR2 FVKESK. CDR3 size: 17 residues. CDR3 sequence: CASSPSPHGYGVDEQFF. Written as DNA, the CDR3 is TGTGCCAGCAGCCCATCGCCTCACGGGTACGGGGTAGATGAGCAGTTCTTC.

The count of this clone is one. CDR3 sequence (DNA): TGTGCCAGCAGTTTATTAGCAGGGCGTAGCAATCAGCCCCAGCATTTT. This translates into CASSLLAGRSNQPQHF. The chain employs TRBV28 and TRBJ1-5; TRBD1 is a possible D gene (5 bases). Trimming stripped 1 base from V and 0 bases from J, with 10 bases between. This CDR3 is built from 16 residues. Germline loops: CDR1 MDHEN, CDR2 SYDVKM.

This clone has more than one count but fewer than ten. This chain links TRBV28 with TRBJ1-1, with D perhaps matching TRBD1 (6 bases). With 3 bases removed from V and 2 bases from J, the gap between germline ends came to 13 bases. CDR3 length equals 15 residues. Germline values: CDR1 MDHEN, CDR2 SYDVKM. The CDR3 here is CASSFWGRKNTEAFF. In DNA, the CDR3 is TGTGCCAGCAGTTTCTGGGGGCGCAAAAACACTGAAGCTTTCTTT.

This clone was detected only once. V usage is TRBV6-1 and J usage is TRBJ2-2; 9 bases are a match to TRBD2. CDR3 length: 18 amino acids. Germline trimming cut 2 bases from V and 1 base from J; bases unmatched to any gene: 8. The germline CDR1 and CDR2 sequences are MNHNS and SASEGT. CDR3: CASSETLSGSENTGELFF. The CDR3, as DNA: TGTGCCAGCAGTGAAACCCTTAGCGGGAGCGAGAACACCGGGGAGCTGTTTTTT.

V and J are TRBV9 and TRBJ2-1, with TRBD2 matching over 12 bases. In germline, CDR1 is SGDLS, CDR2 YYNGEE. CDR3 length: 16 amino acids. The V and J ends lost 4 bases and 8 bases, in that order; junction bases with no gene match: 10. CDR3: CASSPASGRAVDEQFF. CDR3 DNA: TGTGCCAGCAGCCCCGCTAGCGGGAGGGCTGTAGATGAGCAGTTCTTC.

The chain couples TRBV15 to TRBJ1-5, with a weak D call TRBD1 (5 bases). CDR1 is LNHNV and CDR2 is YYDKDF in the germline V gene (reference sequence). Trimming left V 0 bases short and J 9 bases short, with 12 bases between. The CDR3 is made up of 14 amino acids. The CDR3 spells CATSREQESGPQHF. CDR3 DNA: TGTGCCACCAGCAGAGAACAGGAGAGTGGGCCCCAGCATTTT.

The V and J genes are TRBV4-1 and TRBJ2-5, with TRBD2 matching 9 bases. Germline CDR1 and CDR2: MGHRA and YSYEKL. The CDR3 is 16 amino acids. J lost 1 base, V lost 2 bases, and 5 bases had no gene match. The chain's CDR3 is CASSQPREGPQETQYF. The CDR3 coding sequence is TGCGCCAGCAGCCAACCGCGGGAGGGCCCCCAAGAGACCCAGTACTTC.

The chain couples TRBV28 to TRBJ1-5; 10 positions match TRBD1. This CDR3 comprises 15 residues. Trimming cost V 5 bases and J 7 bases; bases outside gene matches: 8. Germline CDR1 reads MDHEN; CDR2 reads SYDVKM. CDR3 bases: TGTGCCAGCAGTAATGACAGGGGGCTAAGACAGCCCCAGCATTTT. This translates into CASSNDRGLRQPQHF.

The chain has TRBV6-1 and TRBJ2-7; D unresolved. This CDR3 spans 14 amino acids. Trimming took 9 bases from V and 3 from J, leaving 18 bases between them. The germline V gene encodes CDR1 MNHNS and CDR2 SASEGT. CDR3 coding DNA: TGTGCCAGTGGGGTAGACCCCTTCCTCTACGAGCAGTACTTC. As protein: CASGVDPFLYEQYF.

The rearrangement links TRBV6-1 to TRBJ2-2; D is unresolved. The CDR3 covers 13 residues. V was shortened by 11 bases and J by 2 bases, with 12 bases between the two germline ends. Germline CDR1 MNHNS, CDR2 SASEGT. The CDR3, as DNA: TGTGCCCTCATAGTTCCCAACACCGGGGAGCTGTTTTTT. This gives the protein CALIVPNTGELFF.

The genes are TRBV30 and TRBJ2-7, with D uncertain. CDR3 length: 11 residues. V was pared by 6 bases and J by 4 bases, with 10 bases between. Germline V CDR1 and CDR2: GTSNPN, SVGIG (reference sequence). The chain's CDR3 is CACLSPYEQYF. CDR3 nucleotides: TGTGCCTGTCTATCCCCATACGAGCAGTACTTC. Looking up the rest from reference TRBV30 and TRBJ2-7 gives the full variable domain: SQTIHQWPATLVQPVGSPLSLECTVEGTSNPNLYWYRQAAGRGLQLLFYSVGIGQISSEVPQNLSASRPQDRQFILSSKKLLLSDSGFYLCACLSPYEQYFGPGTRLTVT.

Note on this clone: This sample also contains other DNA sequences that code for the same CDR3. The chain couples TRBV10-3 to TRBJ2-7; 14 bases align to TRBD2. CDR3 length: 14 amino acids. Germline values: CDR1 ENHRY, CDR2 SYGVKD. V lost 6 bases and J lost 4; bases outside the gene matches: 2. CDR3 loop: CAISGTSGSYEQYF. The CDR3 bases are TGTGCCATCAGCGGGACTAGCGGGAGTTACGAGCAGTACTTC.